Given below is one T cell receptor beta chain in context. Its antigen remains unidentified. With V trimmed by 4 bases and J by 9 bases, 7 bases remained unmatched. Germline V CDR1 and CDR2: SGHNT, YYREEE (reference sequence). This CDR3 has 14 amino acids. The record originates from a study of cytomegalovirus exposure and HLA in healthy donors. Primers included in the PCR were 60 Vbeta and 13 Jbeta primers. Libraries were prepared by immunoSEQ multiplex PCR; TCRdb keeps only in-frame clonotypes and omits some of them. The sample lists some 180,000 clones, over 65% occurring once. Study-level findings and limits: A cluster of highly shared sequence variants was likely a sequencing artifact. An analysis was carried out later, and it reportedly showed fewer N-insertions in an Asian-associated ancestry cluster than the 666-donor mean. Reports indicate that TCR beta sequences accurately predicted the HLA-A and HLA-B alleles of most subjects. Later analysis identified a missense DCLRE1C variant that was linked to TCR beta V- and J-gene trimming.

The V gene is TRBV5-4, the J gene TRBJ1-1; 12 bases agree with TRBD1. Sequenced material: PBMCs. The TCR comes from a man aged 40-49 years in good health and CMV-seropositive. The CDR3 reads CASSPWDRGHQAFF. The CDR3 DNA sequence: TGTGCCAGCAGCCCATGGGACAGGGGGCATCAAGCTTTCTTT.